The subject of this entry is one T cell receptor (beta chain). This sample was included in a study of cytotoxic CD8 clonotypes in ibrutinib-treated CLL. Sequenced by immunoSEQ multiplex PCR; TCRdb stores in-frame clones only, minus some. The sample carries roughly 200,000 clones, 75% to 85% recorded once. Trimming removed 1 base from V and 5 bases from J, with 14 bases in between. This CDR3 contains 15 residues. CDR1 is SGHAT and CDR2 is FQNNGV in the germline V gene. The chain carries TRBV11-2 and TRBJ1-2; the D gene is possibly TRBD1 (5 bases). This TCR came from a human donor with chronic lymphocytic leukemia. Sample: PBMCs, taken after 12 months of ibrutinib treatment. The CDR3 loop is CASSLVGQRPYGYTF. In nucleotides, the CDR3 is TGTGCCAGCAGCTTAGTGGGGCAGAGACCATATGGCTACACCTTC.